Shown below are 24 T cell receptor beta chains from a single sample sequenced in a study of tumor-infiltrating lymphocytes in primary liver carcinoma. Total RNA and DNA came together from approximately 20-30 mg of bulk tissue without cell sorting. TCR beta cDNA was made from 450 to 550 ng total RNA with a constant-region primer. Modified slightly, ARM-PCR produced TCR beta libraries over three nested multiplex PCR rounds. Running around 10 cycles apiece, the first two PCR rounds relied on TRBV1-TRBV30 forward primers together with a C-beta reverse primer. TCRdb fed the multiplex PCR reads into MiXCR, producing one record per CDR3 protein. This sample has roughly 120,000 distinct CDR3 sequences, with about two thirds found just once. Material: tumor-adjacent normal liver tissue. The source of these receptors is a woman in her sixties with primary liver carcinoma and hepatitis B virus infection.

By sample share, this clonotype is medium-sized (0.01 to 0.1%). J is TRBJ2-2 and V is TRBV11-3; 14 nucleotides agree with TRBD2. After removal of 4 bases from V and 6 bases from J, the junction contained 16 bases not matched to a gene. The CDR3 has 20 residues. CDR1 and CDR2 from the germline V gene are SGHNT and YENEEA. For the CDR3, the DNA is TGTGCCAGCAGCTCTACCCCCGGGACTAGCGGGAGAGGTGTTCCCGGGGAGCTGTTTTTT. Translating it yields CASSSTPGTSGRGVPGELFF. The full variable domain, with the rest looked up from reference TRBV11-3 and TRBJ2-2, is EAGVVQSPRYKIIEKKQPVAFWCNPISGHNTLYWYLQNLGQGPELLIRYENEEAVDDSQLPKDRFSAERLKGVDSTLKIQPAELGDSAVYLCASSSTPGTSGRGVPGELFFGEGSRLTVL.

This clonotype was counted many times. V is TRBV6-2 or TRBV6-3 and J is TRBJ2-1; D possibly corresponds to TRBD1 (5 bases). CDR1 is MNHEY, CDR2 SVGEGT, per germline. V lost 2 bases to trimming and J lost 2 bases, with 13 bases between them. CDR3 size: 16 residues. The CDR3 loop is CASSYVGEGAYNEQFF. In nucleotides, the CDR3 is TGTGCCAGCAGTTACGTAGGCGAAGGGGCCTACAATGAGCAGTTCTTC.

This clonotype has only one observation. Without the conserved terminal phenylalanine or tryptophan, this CDR3 likely stems from a read error. The CDR3 DNA sequence: TGTGTCAGCAGCTTAGCCGGGAGTATCAATGAGCAGTTCTTA. It translates to CVSSLAGSINEQFL. The chain joins TRBV11-2 to TRBJ2-1, with D possibly being TRBD2 (6 bases). The CDR3 extends over 14 amino acids. CDR1 and CDR2 (germline): SGHAT, FQNNGV.

This clonotype was found once. Without the conserved terminal phenylalanine or tryptophan, this CDR3 likely stems from a read error. This rearrangement joins TRBV29-1 to TRBJ1-3; no firm D call. The CDR3 sequence is 18 residues long. The ends were cut back, 2 bases at V and 1 base at J, with 21 bases in the middle. Germline V gene lookup returns CDR1 SQVTM and CDR2 ANQGSEA. The DNA for the CDR3 is TGCAGCGTTGAATACCGGCAGTCGGGCAGAACTTCTGGAAACACCATATATTCT. Translated, it gives CSVEYRQSGRTSGNTIYS.

This clonotype was found many times. CDR3 loop: CASSLGVPAGETQYF. The CDR3 DNA is TGTGCCAGCAGCTTAGGAGTCCCGGCCGGAGAGACCCAGTACTTC. The chain couples TRBV7-9 to TRBJ2-5; D call uncertain. The CDR3 covers 15 residues. The V gene lost 1 base and the J gene lost 4 bases, with 13 bases spanning the gap. The germline V gene encodes CDR1 SEHNR and CDR2 FQNEAQ (reference sequence).

This chain joins TRBV18 and TRBJ1-1; no clear D. This CDR3 has 15 amino acids. Trimming cost V 4 bases and J 1 base, with 13 bases left between them. The germline CDR1 and CDR2 sequences are KGHSH and LQKENI. DNA for the CDR3: TGTGCCAGCTCACGGGCAGGTCGATCGAACACTGAAGCTTTCTTT. This encodes CASSRAGRSNTEAFF.

Regarding this clonotype: Being one base from a much bigger clone, this may be a read error. This chain connects TRBV28 to TRBJ2-1; D is ambiguous. Germline values: CDR1 MDHEN, CDR2 SYDVKM. This CDR3 is 15 amino acids long. The chain's CDR3 is CASMGTMSSYNGQFF. CDR3 in DNA: TGTGCCAGCATGGGCACAATGAGCTCCTACAATGGGCAGTTCTTC.

This clonotype was counted ten times or more. The chain's CDR3 is CASSFSGSDYEQYF. DNA for the CDR3: TGCGCCAGCAGCTTTAGCGGGAGTGACTACGAGCAGTACTTC. The chain joins TRBV5-1 to TRBJ2-7; 9 positions match TRBD2. The CDR3 is made up of 14 amino acids. V lost 2 bases and J lost 3; bases outside the gene matches: 3. The germline V gene encodes CDR1 SGHRS and CDR2 YFSETQ. Drawing the rest from reference TRBV5-1 and TRBJ2-7, the complete variable domain is KAGVTQTPRYLIKTRGQQVTLSCSPISGHRSVSWYQQTPGQGLQFLFEYFSETQRNKGNFPGRFSGRQFSNSRSEMNVSTLELGDSALYLCASSFSGSDYEQYFGPGTRLTVT.

On this clonotype: This may be a read error, as it is one base from a much larger clone. The chain uses TRBV30 and TRBJ1-1; D gene ambiguous. The V end lost 6 bases, the J end lost 1 base, and 6 bases lay between the germline ends. Germline CDR1 is GTSNPN and CDR2 is SVGIG (reference sequence). The CDR3 extends over 11 amino acids. The CDR3 region is CACERNTEAFF. The CDR3 DNA follows: TGTGCCTGTGAACGGAACACTGAAGCTTTCTTT.

To note about this clonotype: The germline gene is not matched at one end of the junction; a read error may be the cause. Written as DNA, the CDR3 is TGCGCCAGCAGTTCAGGTAGGGGGAACACCGGGGAGCTGTTTTTT. Its translation: CASSSGRGNTGELFF. This chain joins TRBV12-3 or TRBV12-4 and TRBJ2-2; possible D gene TRBD1, 5 bases. The CDR3 is 15 residues long.

There are a few counts of this clonotype. Without the conserved terminal phenylalanine or tryptophan, this CDR3 likely stems from a read error. For the CDR3, the DNA is TGTGCCAGCAGTCCGGGACTAGTGGGAGGTGAGCAGTTCTTA. Its translation: CASSPGLVGGEQFL. The chain employs TRBV12-3 or TRBV12-4 and TRBJ2-1; 8 bases map to TRBD2. The CDR3 contains 14 residues. V was clipped by 5 bases and J by 9 bases; unmatched bases: 9.

Comment on this clonotype: No conserved phenylalanine or tryptophan is present at the end of the CDR3, so a read error is the likely explanation. V gene TRBV6-1 combines with J gene TRBJ2-7, with 8 bases matching TRBD2. V trimming: 7 bases; J trimming: 2 bases; junction bases outside the gene matches: 10. Germline loops: CDR1 MNHNS, CDR2 SASEGT. The CDR3 has 15 amino acids. CDR3 sequence reads: CASNPTGGDPYEQYL. The CDR3 nucleotides read TGTGCCAGCAACCCAACGGGGGGGGATCCCTACGAGCAGTACCTC.

The V gene is TRBV11-2, the J gene TRBJ2-1, with 8 bases identical to TRBD2. This CDR3 region has 14 residues. Per the germline V gene, CDR1 is SGHAT and CDR2 is FQNNGV. The V gene end was trimmed by 4 bases and the J gene end by 10 bases; junction bases not matched to a gene: 9. In nucleotides, the CDR3 is TGTGCCAGCAGCTCGGGGGCTAGCGGGCAAGAGCAGTTCTTC. Translating it yields CASSSGASGQEQFF.

On this clonotype itself: This sequence may be a read error, since a much larger clone differs from it by one base. This sequence joins TRBV4-2 and TRBJ1-1; D is perhaps TRBD1 (5 bases). The CDR3 runs to 13 residues. The germline CDR1 and CDR2 sequences are LGHNA and YNFKEQ. CDR3 nucleotides: TGTGACAGCAGCCCCCTTCCGGCAGGGGAAGCTTTCTTT. Translating gives CDSSPLPAGEAFF.

With regard to this clonotype: A junction end diverges from the germline sequence, so it may reflect a read error. V gene TRBV11-2 combines with J gene TRBJ2-7; D is perhaps TRBD1 (6 bases). This CDR3 is built from 14 residues. Germline V lookup: CDR1 SGHAT, CDR2 FQNNGV. The CDR3 loop is CAISQNREYHERFF. The CDR3 nucleotides read TGTGCCATCAGCCAGAACAGGGAGTACCACGAGCGGTTCTTC. The complete variable domain, with remaining parts taken from reference TRBV11-2 and TRBJ2-7, reads EAGVAQSPRYKIIEKRQSVAFWCNPISGHATLYWYQQILGQGPKLLIQFQNNGVVDDSQLPKDRFSAERLKGVDSTLKIQPAKLEDSAVYLCAISQNREYHERFFGPGTRLTVT.

With regard to this clonotype: A much larger clone is a single base away; this may be a read error. The rearrangement joins TRBV5-1 to TRBJ1-2; possibly TRBD1 for D (6 bases). There are 15 residues in the CDR3. Per the germline V gene, CDR1 is SGHRS and CDR2 is YFSETQ. CDR3 sequence (DNA): TGCGGCAGCAGCTCACGTGGAACAGGGAACTATGGCTACACCTTC. Its protein product is CGSSSRGTGNYGYTF.

This clonotype was counted between two and nine times. A read error may be the cause here, since a much bigger clone is one base away. The V gene is TRBV6-1, the J gene TRBJ2-1; 9 bases agree with TRBD2. The CDR3 has 16 residues. Germline V gives CDR1 MNHNS, CDR2 SASEGT. Losses at the gene ends were 4 bases for V and 6 bases for J; bases not matched to a gene: 10. The CDR3 nucleotides read TGTGCCAGCAGTGTACGGTGGGTTAGCGGGAGCAATGAGCAGTTCTTC. Translation: CASSVRWVSGSNEQFF.

About this clonotype itself: At one end the junction does not follow the germline gene, possibly because of a read error. The CDR3 DNA is TGTGCCAGTATCAGATTATCGGGGTCAAATACGCAGTATTTC. It specifies CASIRLSGSNTQYF. The chain is built from TRBV6-5 and TRBJ2-3; tentative D call: TRBD2 (5 bases). The CDR3 spans 14 residues. The germline CDR1 and CDR2 sequences are MNHEY and SVGAGI.

A few counts support this clonotype. The chain is built from TRBV4-2 and TRBJ1-5; 7 bases match TRBD1. Germline CDR1 reads LGHNA; CDR2 reads YNFKEQ. The CDR3 has 16 residues. The V segment lost 1 base and the J segment 5 bases; nucleotides outside the gene matches: 8. CDR3 DNA: TGTGCCAGCAGCCAAGTGGGGACAGCGGGGCATCAGCCCCAGCATTTT. Protein sequence: CASSQVGTAGHQPQHF.

At least ten counts were recorded for this clonotype. This chain uses TRBV9 with TRBJ2-2; D may correspond to TRBD1 or TRBD2 (5 bases each). Germline V gene data show CDR1 as SGDLS and CDR2 as YYNGEE. Trimming stripped 3 bases from V and 8 bases from J, with 17 bases between. This CDR3 is 15 amino acids long. The CDR3 reads CASSAEGTLNGELFF. CDR3 nucleotides: TGTGCCAGCAGCGCCGAGGGGACCCTTAATGGGGAGCTGTTTTTT.

This clonotype was counted once. Its ends do not fully match the called genes, so a read error is possible. V usage is TRBV11-2 and J usage is TRBJ1-5; TRBD1 aligns across 8 bases. Germline values: CDR1 SGHAT, CDR2 FQNNGV. The CDR3 is 15 amino acids. The CDR3 DNA reads as TGTACCAGCAGCCCCGACAGGGGAAGCAATCAGCCCCAGCATTTT. It codes for CTSSPDRGSNQPQHF.

The chain uses TRBV28 and TRBJ2-1; 10 nucleotides agree with TRBD2. V gave up 6 bases and J gave up 13 bases; unmatched junction bases: 15. This CDR3 is built from 15 residues. Germline V gene data show CDR1 as MDHEN and CDR2 as SYDVKM. CDR3 nucleotides: TGTGCCAGCAGACGGATAACTAGCGGGAACAATGGACAGTTCTTC. Residues: CASRRITSGNNGQFF.

Notes on this clonotype: The final CDR3 position lacks the conserved phenylalanine or tryptophan, pointing to a likely read error. This chain joins TRBV4-1 and TRBJ2-3; D gene unclear. In germline, CDR1 is MGHRA, CDR2 YSYEKL. The CDR3 extends over 14 amino acids. The CDR3 region has the DNA TGCGCCAGCAGACAAGATATTGAGACAGATACGCAGTATCTT. Amino acid sequence: CASRQDIETDTQYL.

Of note for this clonotype: The junction differs from germline at one of its ends, possibly a read error. DNA of the CDR3: TGTGCCAGCAGCTCCGGGAGGGCCTCCTACAGTGAGCAGTTCTTC. Translating it yields CASSSGRASYSEQFF. This chain joins TRBV7-3 and TRBJ2-1; 8 positions agree with TRBD2. The germline CDR1 and CDR2 sequences are SGHTA and FQGTGA. The CDR3 is made up of 15 amino acids.